These 29 T cell receptor beta chains share one sample of origin, sequenced in a study of T cells in Graves' hyperthyroidism and ophthalmopathy. Template material for amplifying TCR beta CDR3 regions consisted of RNA transcripts. When the TCR CDR3 underwent first-round RT-PCR, the HTBI primer set was used. MiXCR, applied by TCRdb to the multiplex PCR reads, yields one record per CDR3 protein. The sample carries 620,000 or so distinct CDR3 sequences, about 15% recorded once. The sequenced sample consisted of blood. These receptors were taken from a woman between 50 and 59 years old with Graves' ophthalmopathy.

This chain uses TRBV20-1 with TRBJ2-1; 16 bases match TRBD2. The junction had 6 bases not matched to a gene; V was cut back by 2 bases and J by 8 bases. Germline CDR1 DFQATT, CDR2 SNEGSKA (reference sequence). The length of the CDR3 is 16 residues. CDR3 bases: TGCAGTGCTAGATCCGGGACTAGCGGGAGGGCCGATGAGCAGTTCTTC. Protein product: CSARSGTSGRADEQFF.

The sample holds many counts of this clonotype. The chain recombines TRBV24-1 with TRBJ2-5; unclear D gene. With 3 bases removed from V and 2 bases from J, the gap between germline ends came to 3 bases. Germline assignment: CDR1 KGHDR and CDR2 SFDVKD. The CDR3 length is 12 residues. CDR3 in amino acids: CATSDQQETQYF. The CDR3 DNA is TGTGCCACCAGTGATCAACAAGAGACCCAGTACTTC.

J is TRBJ2-7 and V is TRBV7-2; D is unresolved. The V and J ends lost 5 bases and 5 bases respectively, with 10 bases between them. Looked up from germline, CDR1 is SGHTA and CDR2 is FQGNSA. The CDR3 consists of 12 residues. DNA of the CDR3: TGTGCCAGCAGCCCCATCCCCCACGAGCAGTACTTC. Its protein is CASSPIPHEQYF.

This clonotype has a handful of counts. The V and J genes are TRBV6-2 or TRBV6-3 and TRBJ1-4; D gene uncertain. Germline-derived CDR1 and CDR2 are MNHEY and SVGEGT. This CDR3 is 13 amino acids long. Deletions cut 6 bases from V and 4 bases from J, with 9 bases between. In DNA form, the CDR3 reads TGTGCCAGCAGGATCAGCTTTAATGAAAAACTGTTTTTT. Translating gives CASRISFNEKLFF.

The chain combines TRBV5-5 with TRBJ1-3, with 7 bases aligning to TRBD1. Trimming removed 2 bases from V and 4 bases from J; junction bases left unmatched: 3. Germline V gene lookup returns CDR1 SGHKS and CDR2 YYEKEE (reference sequence). The CDR3 spans 14 residues. The CDR3: CASSFPDRGNTIYF. CDR3 coding DNA: TGTGCCAGCAGCTTTCCGGACAGGGGAAACACCATATATTTT.

There are many counts of this clonotype. The chain is built from TRBV5-6 and TRBJ2-1, with D uncertain. Deletions cut 3 bases from V and 0 bases from J, with 4 bases between. This CDR3 has 13 amino acids. From germline, CDR1 is SGHDT and CDR2 YYEEEE. In DNA form, the CDR3 reads TGTGCCAGCAGCTCGATCTCCTACAATGAGCAGTTCTTC. The encoded protein is CASSSISYNEQFF. The variable domain in full, completed from reference TRBV5-6 and TRBJ2-1, reads DAGVTQSPTHLIKTRGQQVTLRCSPKSGHDTVSWYQQALGQGPQFIFQYYEEEERQRGNFPDRFSGHQFPNYSSELNVNALLLGDSALYLCASSSISYNEQFFGPGTRLTVL.

This clonotype was counted many times. The chain carries TRBV3-1 and TRBJ2-5, with D possibly matching TRBD1 (6 bases). Germline lookup yields CDR1 LGHDT and CDR2 YNNKEL (reference sequence). The CDR3 is 18 amino acids. Trimming removed 0 bases at V and 3 bases at J, with 20 bases between. The CDR3 loop reads CASSQDRSVRQAEETQYF. The CDR3 DNA reads TGTGCCAGCAGCCAAGATAGGAGTGTGCGACAGGCCGAAGAGACCCAGTACTTC.

This clonotype was seen ten or more times. The chain recombines TRBV20-1 with TRBJ2-3, with 14 bases aligning to TRBD2. V shed 5 bases, J shed 4 bases, and the junction held 5 bases outside the gene matches. Germline assignment: CDR1 DFQATT and CDR2 SNEGSKA (reference sequence). The CDR3 length is 15 residues. The CDR3 is CSAPGLAGGPDTQYF. In DNA form, the CDR3 reads TGCAGTGCTCCCGGACTAGCGGGGGGCCCAGATACGCAGTATTTT.

This clonotype showed up many times. The J gene is TRBJ2-5, the V gene TRBV27; TRBD2 aligns across 8 bases. CDR3 length: 13 residues. CDR1 is MNHEY and CDR2 is SMNVEV in the germline V gene (reference sequence). V was clipped by 4 bases and J by 5 bases; unmatched bases: 3. As DNA, the CDR3 is TGTGCCAGCAGTTGGACTAGCTTCGAGACCCAGTACTTC. Translation gives CASSWTSFETQYF.

V usage is TRBV28 and J usage is TRBJ2-3; D uncertain. Per germline, CDR1 MDHEN and CDR2 SYDVKM. This CDR3 has 15 amino acids. V was clipped by 5 bases and J by 0 bases, with 12 bases between them. CDR3 DNA: TGTGCCAGCAGTCCCGTCGGAATAAGCACAGATACGCAGTATTTT. Translated, it gives CASSPVGISTDTQYF. Together with reference TRBV28 and TRBJ2-3, the CDR3 gives the full variable domain: DVKVTQSSRYLVKRTGEKVFLECVQDMDHENMFWYRQDPGLGLRLIYFSYDVKMKEKGDIPEGYSVSREKKERFSLILESASTNQTSMYLCASSPVGISTDTQYFGPGTRLTVL.

This sequence joins TRBV24-1 and TRBJ1-1; the match to TRBD1 covers 7 bases. CDR3 length: 13 residues. V trimming: 7 bases; J trimming: 6 bases; junction bases outside the gene matches: 7. Germline CDR1 is KGHDR and CDR2 is SFDVKD. This CDR3 is CATRDRVGAEAFF. In DNA form, the CDR3 reads TGTGCCACCAGAGACAGGGTTGGGGCTGAAGCTTTCTTT.

The chain recombines TRBV6-1 with TRBJ2-3; D possibly uses TRBD1 or TRBD2 (5 bases each). CDR3 length: 16 amino acids. Germline assignment: CDR1 MNHNS and CDR2 SASEGT. V was shortened by 7 bases and J by 2 bases, with 19 bases between the two germline ends. CDR3 sequence (DNA): TGTGCCAGCACCATGTGGGGAGACAGTCCCACAGATACGCAGTATTTT. Residues: CASTMWGDSPTDTQYF.

This clonotype was seen repeatedly, ten times or more. V gene TRBV12-3 or TRBV12-4 combines with J gene TRBJ2-7, with 10 nucleotides matching TRBD1. The CDR3 loop spans 14 amino acids. With 6 bases clipped from V and 5 bases from J, the junction kept 7 bases outside the gene matches. The CDR3 DNA reads TGTGCCAGCAGGACCGGGACAGGGGTCCACGAGCAGTACTTC. This gives the protein CASRTGTGVHEQYF.

This chain connects TRBV6-1 to TRBJ2-1; 10 positions agree with TRBD1. The J segment lost 8 bases and the V segment lost 7 bases, leaving 11 bases of the junction unmatched. This CDR3 region has 15 residues. CDR1 and CDR2 (germline): MNHNS, SASEGT. CDR3 residues: CASNWDRGSSDEQFF. As DNA, the CDR3 is TGTGCCAGCAATTGGGACAGGGGAAGTTCGGATGAGCAGTTCTTC.

CDR3 bases: TGTGCCTGCCGTGCCGGGACAGGGTGGGAAAAACTGTTTTTT. This sequence encodes CACRAGTGWEKLFF. This rearrangement joins TRBV19 to TRBJ1-4, with TRBD1 matching 9 bases. V lost 11 bases, J lost 8 bases, and 12 bases stayed unmatched. Germline V gene sequence: CDR1 LNHDA, CDR2 SQIVND (reference sequence). This CDR3 spans 14 amino acids.

This clonotype was detected many times. The chain carries TRBV2 and TRBJ1-2, with 7 nucleotides matching TRBD1. The J segment lost 6 bases and the V segment lost 4 bases, leaving 8 bases of the junction unmatched. The CDR3 covers 14 residues. Germline V gene sequence: CDR1 SNHLY, CDR2 FYNNEI. The DNA of the CDR3 is TGTGCCAGCAGTGGCAGGGGGAAGTACGATGGCTACACCTTC. Translating it yields CASSGRGKYDGYTF.

The chain uses TRBV12-3 or TRBV12-4 and TRBJ2-7; 11 bases line up with TRBD2. The CDR3 is 16 residues long. Trimming took 5 bases from V and 2 from J; bases not matched to a gene: 8. CDR3 nucleotides: TGTGCCAGCAGTAAACTGACTAGCGGGAAACCCTACGAGCAGTACTTC. This translates into CASSKLTSGKPYEQYF.

This clonotype was seen repeatedly, ten times or more. The chain carries TRBV27 and TRBJ1-1, with a possible D match to TRBD1 (5 bases). The CDR3 runs 15 residues. CDR1 is MNHEY, CDR2 SMNVEV, per germline (reference sequence). V lost 1 base and J 5 bases, leaving 14 bases between the germline ends. The CDR3 loop is CASSLFPGRRTEAFF. The DNA for the CDR3 is TGTGCCAGCAGTTTATTCCCGGGACGGCGGACTGAAGCTTTCTTT.

Comment on this clonotype: This could be a read error, since a much larger clone is one nucleotide away. The V and J genes are TRBV20-1 and TRBJ2-3, with a tentative D call TRBD2 (5 bases). Germline values: CDR1 DFQATT, CDR2 SNEGSKA (reference sequence). The CDR3 runs to 14 residues. CDR3 bases: TGCAGTACTAGAGATTTGAGCGGCACAGATACGCAGTATTTT. This gives the protein CSTRDLSGTDTQYF.

This clonotype was detected many times. The chain couples TRBV5-1 to TRBJ2-7; 9 positions agree with TRBD2. The junction had 10 bases not matched to a gene; V was cut back by 4 bases and J by 2 bases. This CDR3 contains 16 residues. The germline CDR1 and CDR2 sequences are SGHRS and YFSETQ. Here the CDR3 DNA reads TGCGCCAGCAGCCCAGGGGGGCTAGCGGGAACCTACGAGCAGTACTTC. Translating it yields CASSPGGLAGTYEQYF.

This clonotype was observed many times. This sequence joins TRBV3-1 and TRBJ2-7; perhaps D is TRBD1 or TRBD2 (6 bases each). CDR3 length equals 16 residues. The V and J ends lost 1 base and 4 bases respectively, with 17 bases between them. Germline V CDR1 and CDR2: LGHDT, YNNKEL (reference sequence). The CDR3 DNA reads as TGTGCCAGCAGCCAAGGACCTGGGGGGCCGGATTACGAGCAGTACTTC. It translates to CASSQGPGGPDYEQYF.

Regarding this clonotype: Given a much more abundant clone one base away, this may be a read error. V usage is TRBV12-3 or TRBV12-4 and J usage is TRBJ1-2; TRBD1 might be the D (5 bases). The CDR3 has 14 residues. CDR3 residues: CTSSTGPPIYGYTF. CDR3 sequence (DNA): TGTACCAGCAGTACGGGACCGCCTATCTATGGCTACACCTTC.

This clonotype was counted a few times. The rearrangement joins TRBV9 to TRBJ2-1, with D tentatively TRBD2 (7 bases). The V and J ends lost 4 bases and 2 bases respectively, with 16 bases between them. The germline gives CDR1 SGDLS, CDR2 YYNGEE. The CDR3 contains 16 residues. DNA of the CDR3: TGTGCCAGCAGCAAGGGGGGGAGGGCCGCCTACAATGAGCAGTTCTTC. This codes for CASSKGGRAAYNEQFF.

This clonotype showed up many times. This sequence joins TRBV2 and TRBJ1-4; no clear D. Deletions cut 1 base from V and 0 bases from J, with 6 bases between. The CDR3 contains 15 residues. Looked up from germline, CDR1 is SNHLY and CDR2 is FYNNEI. CDR3: CASSEGPTTNEKLFF. DNA for the CDR3: TGTGCCAGCAGTGAAGGACCGACAACTAATGAAAAACTGTTTTTT.

This clonotype has a count of ten or more. The V call is TRBV3-1, the J call TRBJ2-1; 7 bases map to TRBD2. With 8 bases clipped from V and 1 base from J, the junction kept 5 bases outside the gene matches. CDR1 and CDR2 (germline): LGHDT, YNNKEL (reference sequence). CDR3 length equals 14 residues. CDR3 residues: CASGRGRSYNEQFF. The CDR3 region has the DNA TGTGCCAGCGGCCGCGGGAGATCCTACAATGAGCAGTTCTTC.

This clonotype was seen more than once but under ten times. The chain has TRBV7-9 and TRBJ2-1, with a possible D match to TRBD2 (6 bases). Trimming left V 5 bases short and J 8 bases short, with 16 bases between. Germline V gene data show CDR1 as SEHNR and CDR2 as FQNEAQ (reference sequence). This CDR3 is built from 14 residues. This chain's CDR3 is CASSPHGGNDEQFF. The CDR3 DNA follows: TGTGCCAGCAGCCCCCATGGAGGGAACGATGAGCAGTTCTTC.

This clonotype has a count of ten or more. The chain recombines TRBV18 with TRBJ1-2; 7 bases agree with TRBD1. Germline V gene lookup returns CDR1 KGHSH and CDR2 LQKENI. The CDR3 consists of 14 residues. After removal of 5 bases from V and 3 bases from J, the junction contained 6 bases not matched to a gene. The CDR3 bases are TGTGCCAGCTCATTGACAGGGCAAGACTATGGCTACACCTTC. Translating gives CASSLTGQDYGYTF.

This clonotype was recorded many times. The chain has TRBV6-5 and TRBJ1-2; TRBD1 agrees at 10 bases. J lost 4 bases, V lost 0 bases, and 5 bases had no gene match. The germline V gene has CDR1 MNHEY and CDR2 SVGAGI. The CDR3 extends over 16 amino acids. CDR3 sequence reads: CASSYSVTGGLYGYTF. The CDR3 DNA sequence: TGTGCCAGCAGTTACTCCGTGACAGGGGGCCTCTATGGCTACACCTTC.

This sequence joins TRBV28 and TRBJ2-3; TRBD1 matches at 8 bases. Germline loops: CDR1 MDHEN, CDR2 SYDVKM. V lost 4 bases to trimming and J lost 4 bases; unmatched junction nucleotides: 7. The CDR3 loop spans 15 amino acids. CDR3 DNA: TGTGCCAGCAGTTCAGGGACAGGCAGCGCAGATACGCAGTATTTT. Encoded protein: CASSSGTGSADTQYF.